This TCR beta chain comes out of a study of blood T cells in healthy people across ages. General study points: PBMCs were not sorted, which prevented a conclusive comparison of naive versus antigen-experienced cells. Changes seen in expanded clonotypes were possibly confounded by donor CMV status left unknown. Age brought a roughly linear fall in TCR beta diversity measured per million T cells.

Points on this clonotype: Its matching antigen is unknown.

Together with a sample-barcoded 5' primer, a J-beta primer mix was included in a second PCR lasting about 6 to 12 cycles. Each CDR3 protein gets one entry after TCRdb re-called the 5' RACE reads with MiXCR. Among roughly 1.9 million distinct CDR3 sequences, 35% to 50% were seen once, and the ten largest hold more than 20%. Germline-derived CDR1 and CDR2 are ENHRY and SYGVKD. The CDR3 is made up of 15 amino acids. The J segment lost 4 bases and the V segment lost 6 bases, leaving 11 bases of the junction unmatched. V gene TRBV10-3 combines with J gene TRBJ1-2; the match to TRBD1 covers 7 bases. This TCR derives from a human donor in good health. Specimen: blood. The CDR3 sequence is CAISPGQDGGYGYTF. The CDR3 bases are TGTGCCATCAGCCCCGGACAGGACGGTGGCTATGGCTACACCTTC.